This T cell receptor beta chain was recorded in a study of T-cell memory formation after mild COVID-19. General study points: Several responding clones turned up in pre-infection memory, indicating that cross-reactive memory may have taken part.

The CDR3 totals 14 residues. CDR1 SQVTM and CDR2 ANQGSEA come from the germline V gene. V was shortened by 6 bases and J by 2 bases, with 15 bases between the two germline ends. TCRdb fed the 5' RACE reads into MiXCR, producing one record per CDR3 protein. Of about 210,000 distinct CDR3 sequences detected, 27% appear once; the ten largest clones hold about an eighth. Turning to this clonotype: The antigen is not known.

V and J are TRBV29-1 and TRBJ2-3; TRBD2 might be the D (6 bases). This TCR was sampled from an adult woman who had mild COVID-19 (a few samples of this study predate the infection). Cell type and time point are not known. Input material: PBMCs or a T cell subset sorted from them (not recorded which). CDR3 DNA sequence: TGCAGCGTCGCTCGGGGGATGAACACAGATACGCAGTATTTT. It encodes CSVARGMNTDTQYF.